The sequence of this T cell receptor (beta chain) was determined in a study of cytomegalovirus exposure and HLA in healthy donors. Concerning this clone itself: The target antigen is unknown.

Study findings and constraints: Testing in vitro showed a few CMV-associated chains specific for CMV antigens.

Trimming took off 6 bases at V and 0 bases at J, with 12 bases between the two ends. The CDR3 length is 16 residues. The germline V gene encodes CDR1 SGHVS and CDR2 FNYEAQ. The table came from immunoSEQ multiplex PCR; TCRdb's copy has only in-frame clones and leaves some out. The sample holds approximately 170,000 clones, less than 90% seen once. The chain has TRBV7-6 and TRBJ1-6; no clear D. This sequence was found in a man aged 25-45 years in good health and CMV-seropositive. The sample was PBMCs. CDR3 sequence (DNA): TGTGCCAGCAGTTTCAAAGCGAGCTCCTATAATTCACCCCTCCACTTT. Its translation is CASSFKASSYNSPLHF.